This entry lists 16 T cell receptor beta chains sequenced from one sample in a study of identical twins. TCRdb fed the 5' RACE reads into MiXCR, producing one record per CDR3 protein. The sample yields around 650,000 distinct CDR3 sequences, just over 7% seen once. These same records also appear under a second study, on yellow fever vaccine responses in identical twins.

The sequenced sample was PBMCs. These receptors were obtained from a woman younger than 35 in good health.

This clonotype has a count of ten or more. Here the CDR3 DNA reads TGTGCCAGCAGCTTGGTCACAGCAGGGTACACTGAAGCTTTCTTT. This codes for CASSLVTAGYTEAFF. The chain combines TRBV5-5 with TRBJ1-1, with D perhaps matching TRBD1 (5 bases). Germline V lookup: CDR1 SGHKS, CDR2 YYEKEE (reference sequence). Trimming stripped 0 bases from V and 3 bases from J, with 12 bases between. CDR3 length: 15 residues. The whole variable domain, remainder taken from reference TRBV5-5 and TRBJ1-1, is DAGVTQSPTHLIKTRGQQVTLRCSPISGHKSVSWYQQVLGQGPQFIFQYYEKEERGRGNFPDRFSARQFPNYSSELNVNALLLGDSALYLCASSLVTAGYTEAFFGQGTRLTVV.

This clonotype was seen repeatedly, ten times or more. V is TRBV5-1 and J is TRBJ1-1; 7 bases map to TRBD1. The V segment lost 3 bases and the J segment 5 bases; nucleotides outside the gene matches: 16. Germline V gene lookup returns CDR1 SGHRS and CDR2 YFSETQ. The length of the CDR3 is 17 residues. The CDR3 DNA reads TGCGCCAGCAGCTATGGCGATCTGCGGGACAGCTCAACTGAAGCTTTCTTT. Its protein is CASSYGDLRDSSTEAFF.

This clonotype was recorded many times. The chain couples TRBV20-1 to TRBJ2-6; 8 bases align to TRBD2. After removal of 0 bases from V and 2 bases from J, the junction contained 6 bases not matched to a gene. The CDR3 loop spans 17 amino acids. Germline V CDR1 and CDR2: DFQATT, SNEGSKA (reference sequence). Here the CDR3 reads CSARDPRGGAGANVLTF. CDR3 sequence (DNA): TGCAGTGCTAGAGATCCCCGGGGGGGAGCTGGGGCCAACGTCCTGACTTTC.

This clonotype was observed a few times. This chain links TRBV5-5 with TRBJ2-7; weak D call: TRBD1 (5 bases). The V end lost 4 bases, the J end lost 3 bases, and 11 bases lay between the germline ends. The CDR3 runs 13 residues. Per the germline V gene, CDR1 is SGHKS and CDR2 is YYEKEE (reference sequence). The CDR3 loop is CASSATAYYEQYF. In DNA, the CDR3 is TGTGCCAGCAGCGCGACAGCCTACTACGAGCAGTACTTC.

This clonotype was detected a few times. J is TRBJ2-6 and V is TRBV12-3 or TRBV12-4; maybe TRBD1 (5 bases). CDR3 length: 16 residues. Trimming removed 2 bases from V and 2 bases from J, with 10 bases in between. The CDR3 is CASSLKGATGANVLTF. CDR3 in DNA: TGTGCCAGCAGTTTAAAAGGGGCGACTGGGGCCAACGTCCTGACTTTC.

The table lists this clonotype with many counts. The CDR3 region has the DNA TGTGCCAGCAGTTTAGCTGGGAGCTCTGGAAACACCATATATTTT. Its translation: CASSLAGSSGNTIYF. The J gene is TRBJ1-3, the V gene TRBV12-3 or TRBV12-4; D call uncertain. The ends were cut back, 0 bases at V and 0 bases at J, with 6 bases in the middle. This CDR3 has 15 residues.

V usage is TRBV6-4 and J usage is TRBJ2-1; 7 bases fit TRBD1. Germline V lookup: CDR1 MRHNA, CDR2 SNTAGT. This CDR3 spans 15 amino acids. J was trimmed by 5 bases and V by 6 bases; bases with no gene match: 10. Here the CDR3 reads CASSDEGASHNEQFF. The CDR3 region has the DNA TGTGCCAGCAGCGATGAGGGGGCTTCCCACAATGAGCAGTTCTTC.

The DNA of the CDR3 is TGCAGTGCTAGAGATATGACTGGAAACACCATATATTTT. Translated, it gives CSARDMTGNTIYF. V gene TRBV20-1 combines with J gene TRBJ1-3; D is uncertain. The V end was cut by 0 bases, the J end by 2 bases, with 5 bases between. Germline lookup yields CDR1 DFQATT and CDR2 SNEGSKA (reference sequence). CDR3 size: 13 residues.

This clonotype was seen ten or more times. This chain connects TRBV9 to TRBJ1-1, with TRBD1 matching 10 bases. The germline CDR1 and CDR2 sequences are SGDLS and YYNGEE. With V trimmed by 3 bases and J by 4 bases, 3 bases remained unmatched. The CDR3 consists of 14 residues. This chain's CDR3 is CASSARDRGTEAFF. The CDR3, as DNA: TGTGCCAGCAGCGCCCGGGACAGGGGCACTGAAGCTTTCTTT.

In the case of this clonotype: This may be a read error, as it is one base from a much larger clone. The V call is TRBV9, the J call TRBJ2-7, with 7 bases fitting TRBD2. The germline CDR1 and CDR2 sequences are SGDLS and YYNGEE. The CDR3 consists of 15 residues. Germline trimming cut 0 bases from V and 5 bases from J; bases unmatched to any gene: 8. The CDR3 region has the DNA TGTGCCAGCAGCGTAGGGGCAGCGGGAAACGACGAGCAGTACTTC. This gives the protein CASSVGAAGNDEQYF.

This clonotype was seen a few times. The rearrangement joins TRBV5-1 to TRBJ1-1, with D uncertain. This CDR3 is built from 14 residues. Trimming stripped 3 bases from V and 4 bases from J, with 13 bases between. The germline V gene encodes CDR1 SGHRS and CDR2 YFSETQ. DNA for the CDR3: TGCGCCAGCAGCTCCGACTTCCCGGCCACTGAAGCTTTCTTT. Its translation: CASSSDFPATEAFF. The variable domain in full, with the rest retrieved from reference TRBV5-1 and TRBJ1-1, is KAGVTQTPRYLIKTRGQQVTLSCSPISGHRSVSWYQQTPGQGLQFLFEYFSETQRNKGNFPGRFSGRQFSNSRSEMNVSTLELGDSALYLCASSSDFPATEAFFGQGTRLTVV.

This clonotype was counted at least ten times. This rearrangement joins TRBV4-1 to TRBJ2-1; no clear D gene. V lost 2 bases and J lost 5, with 4 bases in between. CDR1 is MGHRA, CDR2 YSYEKL, per germline. CDR3 size: 12 residues. CDR3 region: CASSQNDNEQFF. The CDR3 DNA reads as TGCGCCAGCAGCCAAAATGACAATGAGCAGTTCTTC.

The sample holds many counts of this clonotype. The CDR3 protein is CSARDRAGGPTQYF. DNA of the CDR3: TGCAGTGCTAGAGATCGAGCGGGAGGGCCTACGCAGTATTTT. This rearrangement joins TRBV20-1 to TRBJ2-3, with TRBD2 matching 10 bases. Trimming at V came to 0 bases and at J to 8 bases, leaving 5 bases not matched to a gene. The CDR3 is 14 residues long. Germline CDR1 reads DFQATT; CDR2 reads SNEGSKA (reference sequence).

J is TRBJ2-5 and V is TRBV12-3 or TRBV12-4; tentatively, D is TRBD1 (6 bases). This CDR3 contains 15 residues. V lost 4 bases and J 3 bases, leaving 15 bases between the germline ends. CDR3 sequence: CASSSGVHRKETQYF. DNA of the CDR3: TGTGCCAGCAGTTCAGGGGTCCACCGCAAAGAGACCCAGTACTTC.

This clonotype was detected ten times or more. This chain connects TRBV20-1 to TRBJ1-4; D is perhaps TRBD1 (5 bases). From germline, CDR1 is DFQATT and CDR2 SNEGSKA (reference sequence). The length of the CDR3 is 14 residues. The germline V and J ends were trimmed by 2 bases and 4 bases, with 11 bases remaining between them. The CDR3 reads CSARSTAFNEKLFF. As DNA, the CDR3 is TGCAGTGCTAGATCGACAGCTTTTAATGAAAAACTGTTTTTT.

The table lists this clonotype with a few counts. V usage is TRBV5-6 and J usage is TRBJ1-1; a possible D gene is TRBD1 (5 bases). V dropped 0 bases and J dropped 1 base, with 10 bases sitting between them. This CDR3 has 15 amino acids. Per the germline V gene, CDR1 is SGHDT and CDR2 is YYEEEE. This CDR3 reads CASSLAGLKNTEAFF. For the CDR3, the DNA is TGTGCCAGCAGCTTGGCAGGGCTAAAGAACACTGAAGCTTTCTTT. Filled out from reference TRBV5-6 and TRBJ1-1, the complete variable domain reads DAGVTQSPTHLIKTRGQQVTLRCSPKSGHDTVSWYQQALGQGPQFIFQYYEEEERQRGNFPDRFSGHQFPNYSSELNVNALLLGDSALYLCASSLAGLKNTEAFFGQGTRLTVV.